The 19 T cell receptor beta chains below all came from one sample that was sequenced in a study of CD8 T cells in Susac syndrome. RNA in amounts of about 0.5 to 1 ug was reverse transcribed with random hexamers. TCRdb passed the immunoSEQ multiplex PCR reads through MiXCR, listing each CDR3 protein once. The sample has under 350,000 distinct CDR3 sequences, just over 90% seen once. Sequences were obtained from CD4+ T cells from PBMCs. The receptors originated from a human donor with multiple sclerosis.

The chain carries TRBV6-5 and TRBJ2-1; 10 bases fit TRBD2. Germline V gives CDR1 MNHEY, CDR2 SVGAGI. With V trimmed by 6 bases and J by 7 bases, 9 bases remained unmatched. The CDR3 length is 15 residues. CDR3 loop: CASRGRTSGINEQFF. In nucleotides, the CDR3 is TGTGCCAGCAGGGGGCGGACTAGCGGAATTAATGAGCAGTTCTTC.

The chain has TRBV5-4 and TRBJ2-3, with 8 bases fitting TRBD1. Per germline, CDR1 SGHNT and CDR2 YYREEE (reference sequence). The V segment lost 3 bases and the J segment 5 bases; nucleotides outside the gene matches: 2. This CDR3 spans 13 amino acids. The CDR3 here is CASSSTGEDTQYF. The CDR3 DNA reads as TGTGCCAGCAGCTCGACAGGGGAAGATACGCAGTATTTT.

DNA for the CDR3: TGTGCCACCAGTGATTGGGCCGAAGGCGAGCAGTACTTC. Protein sequence: CATSDWAEGEQYF. The chain carries TRBV24-1 and TRBJ2-7; D is unresolved. V dropped 2 bases and J dropped 6 bases, with 10 bases sitting between them. This CDR3 spans 13 amino acids. CDR1 is KGHDR and CDR2 is SFDVKD in the germline V gene.

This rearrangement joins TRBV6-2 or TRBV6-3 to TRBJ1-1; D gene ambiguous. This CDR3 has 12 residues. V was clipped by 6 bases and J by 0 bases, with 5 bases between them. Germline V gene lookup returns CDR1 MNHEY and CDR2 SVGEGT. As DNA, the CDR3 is TGTGCCAGCAGATTGTTGAACACTGAAGCTTTCTTT. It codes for CASRLLNTEAFF.

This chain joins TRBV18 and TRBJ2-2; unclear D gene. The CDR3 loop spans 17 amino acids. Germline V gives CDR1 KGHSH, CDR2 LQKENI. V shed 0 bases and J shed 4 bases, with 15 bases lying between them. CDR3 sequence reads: CASSPPRPLGSTGELFF. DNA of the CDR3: TGTGCCAGCTCACCACCGCGACCCTTAGGGTCCACCGGGGAGCTGTTTTTT.

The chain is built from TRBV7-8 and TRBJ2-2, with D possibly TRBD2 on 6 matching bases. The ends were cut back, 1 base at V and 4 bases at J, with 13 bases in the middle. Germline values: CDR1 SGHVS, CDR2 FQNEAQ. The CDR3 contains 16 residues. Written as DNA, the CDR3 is TGTGCCAGCAGCTTAGGGTCGCGGGGCGGCACCGGGGAGCTGTTTTTT. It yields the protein CASSLGSRGGTGELFF.

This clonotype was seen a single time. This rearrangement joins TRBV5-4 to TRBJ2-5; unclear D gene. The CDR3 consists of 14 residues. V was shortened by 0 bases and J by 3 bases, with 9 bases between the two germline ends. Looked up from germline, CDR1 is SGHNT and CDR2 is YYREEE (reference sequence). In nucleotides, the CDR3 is TGTGCCAGCAGCTTGGAAATTGGGGAAGAGACCCAGTACTTC. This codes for CASSLEIGEETQYF.

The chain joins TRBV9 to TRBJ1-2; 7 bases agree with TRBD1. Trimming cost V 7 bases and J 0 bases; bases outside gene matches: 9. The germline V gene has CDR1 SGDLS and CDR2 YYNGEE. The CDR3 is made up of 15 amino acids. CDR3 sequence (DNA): TGTGCCAGCGGCAAGGGGGCGAATTCTAACTATGGCTACACCTTC. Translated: CASGKGANSNYGYTF.

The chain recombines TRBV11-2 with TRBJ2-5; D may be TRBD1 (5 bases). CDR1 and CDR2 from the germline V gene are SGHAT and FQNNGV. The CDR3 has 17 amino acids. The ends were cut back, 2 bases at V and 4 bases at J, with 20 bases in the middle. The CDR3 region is CASSLLSLRTLRETQYF. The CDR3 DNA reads TGTGCCAGCAGCTTATTGTCGTTGAGGACACTAAGAGAGACCCAGTACTTC.

This chain's CDR3 is CASSAPSSLGEQYF. The CDR3 nucleotides read TGTGCCAGCAGTGCGCCCTCAAGTTTGGGCGAGCAGTACTTC. The V gene is TRBV6-1, the J gene TRBJ2-7; D gene uncertain. The germline V gene has CDR1 MNHNS and CDR2 SASEGT. The CDR3 extends over 14 amino acids. Trimming removed 4 bases at V and 6 bases at J, with 16 bases between.

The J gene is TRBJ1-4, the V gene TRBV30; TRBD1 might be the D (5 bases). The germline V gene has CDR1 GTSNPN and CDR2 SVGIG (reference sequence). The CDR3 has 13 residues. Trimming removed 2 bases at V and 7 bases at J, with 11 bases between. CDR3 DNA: TGTGCCTGGAGTTTGCCCGGGGGTGAAAAACTGTTTTTT. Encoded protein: CAWSLPGGEKLFF.

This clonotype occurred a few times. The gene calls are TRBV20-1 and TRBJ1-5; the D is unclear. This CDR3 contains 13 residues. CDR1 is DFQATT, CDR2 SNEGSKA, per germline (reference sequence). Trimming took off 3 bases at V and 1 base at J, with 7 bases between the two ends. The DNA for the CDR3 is TGCAGTGCTAGGGTCGACAGCAATCAGCCCCAGCATTTT. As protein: CSARVDSNQPQHF.

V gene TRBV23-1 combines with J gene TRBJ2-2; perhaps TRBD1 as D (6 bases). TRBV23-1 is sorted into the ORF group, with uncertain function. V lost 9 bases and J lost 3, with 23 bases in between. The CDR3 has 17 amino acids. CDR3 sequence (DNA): TGCGCCAGGGTAATTGGGCTGAAGACAGGACACACCGGGGAGCTGTTTTTT. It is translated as CARVIGLKTGHTGELFF.

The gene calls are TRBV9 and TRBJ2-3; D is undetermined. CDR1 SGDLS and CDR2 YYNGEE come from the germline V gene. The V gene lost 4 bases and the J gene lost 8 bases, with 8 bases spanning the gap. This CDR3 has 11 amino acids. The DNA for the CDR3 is TGTGCCAGCAGCCAGGAAGGTACGCAGTATTTT. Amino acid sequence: CASSQEGTQYF.

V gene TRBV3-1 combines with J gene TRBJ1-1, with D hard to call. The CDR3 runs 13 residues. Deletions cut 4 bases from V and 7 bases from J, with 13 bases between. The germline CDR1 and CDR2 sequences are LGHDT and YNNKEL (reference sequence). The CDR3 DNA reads TGTGCCAGCAGCCGAGCAGAGCGGGTTGAAGCTTTCTTT. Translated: CASSRAERVEAFF.

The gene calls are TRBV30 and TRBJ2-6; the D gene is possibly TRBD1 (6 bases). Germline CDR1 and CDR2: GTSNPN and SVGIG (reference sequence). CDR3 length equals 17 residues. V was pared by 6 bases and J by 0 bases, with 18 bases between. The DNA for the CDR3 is TGTGCCTGCAAAAAGAAACAGGGAACCTCTGGGGCCAACGTCCTGACTTTC. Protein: CACKKKQGTSGANVLTF. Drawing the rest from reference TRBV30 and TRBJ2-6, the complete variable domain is SQTIHQWPATLVQPVGSPLSLECTVEGTSNPNLYWYRQAAGRGLQLLFYSVGIGQISSEVPQNLSASRPQDRQFILSSKKLLLSDSGFYLCACKKKQGTSGANVLTFGAGSRLTVL.

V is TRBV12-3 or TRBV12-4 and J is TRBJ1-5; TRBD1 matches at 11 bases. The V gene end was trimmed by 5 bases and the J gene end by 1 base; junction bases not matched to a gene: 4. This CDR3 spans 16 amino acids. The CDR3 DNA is TGTGCCAGCAGTATGGACAGGGGGCGGAGCAATCAGCCCCAGCATTTT. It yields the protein CASSMDRGRSNQPQHF.

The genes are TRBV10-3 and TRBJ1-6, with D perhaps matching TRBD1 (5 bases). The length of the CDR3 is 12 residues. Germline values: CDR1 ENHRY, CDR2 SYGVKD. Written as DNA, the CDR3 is TGTGCAGTTAGACAGAATAATTCACCCCTCCACTTT. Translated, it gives CAVRQNNSPLHF.

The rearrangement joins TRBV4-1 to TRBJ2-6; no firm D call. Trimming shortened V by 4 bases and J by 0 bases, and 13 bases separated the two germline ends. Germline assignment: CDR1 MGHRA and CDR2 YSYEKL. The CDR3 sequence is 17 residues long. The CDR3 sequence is CASSPAPTTSGANVLTF. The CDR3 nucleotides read TGCGCCAGCAGCCCAGCACCTACGACCTCTGGGGCCAACGTCCTGACTTTC.